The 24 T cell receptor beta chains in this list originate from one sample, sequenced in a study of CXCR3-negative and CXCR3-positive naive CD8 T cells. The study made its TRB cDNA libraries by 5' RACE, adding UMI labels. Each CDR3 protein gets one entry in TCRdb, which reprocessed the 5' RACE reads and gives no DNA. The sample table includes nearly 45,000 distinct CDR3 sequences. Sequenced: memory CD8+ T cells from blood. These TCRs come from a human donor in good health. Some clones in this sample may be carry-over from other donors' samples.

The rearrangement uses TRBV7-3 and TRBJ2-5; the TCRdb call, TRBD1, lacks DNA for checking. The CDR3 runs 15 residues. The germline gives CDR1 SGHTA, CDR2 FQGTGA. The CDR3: CASSLTPGHFETQYF.

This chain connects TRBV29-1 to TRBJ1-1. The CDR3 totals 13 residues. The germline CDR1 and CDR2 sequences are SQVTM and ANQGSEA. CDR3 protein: CSVEFWGVTEAFF.

The CDR3 sequence is CATTSRAQNNEQFF. This chain joins TRBV27 and TRBJ2-1; lacking DNA, the TRBD1 call made by TCRdb goes unchecked. The germline CDR1 and CDR2 sequences are MNHEY and SMNVEV (reference sequence). The CDR3 is 14 amino acids.

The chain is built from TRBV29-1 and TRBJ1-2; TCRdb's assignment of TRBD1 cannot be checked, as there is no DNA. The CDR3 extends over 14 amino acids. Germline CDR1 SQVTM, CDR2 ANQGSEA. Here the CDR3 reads CSVVGDSANYGYTF.

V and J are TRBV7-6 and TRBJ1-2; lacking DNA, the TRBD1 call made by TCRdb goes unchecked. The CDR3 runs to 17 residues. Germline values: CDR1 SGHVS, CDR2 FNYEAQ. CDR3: CASSEDDRGLSYYGYTF. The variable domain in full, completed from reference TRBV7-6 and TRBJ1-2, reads GAGVSQSPRYKVTKRGQDVALRCDPISGHVSLYWYRQALGQGPEFLTYFNYEAQQDKSGLPNDRFSAERPEGSISTLTIQRTEQRDSAMYRCASSEDDRGLSYYGYTFGSGTRLTVV.

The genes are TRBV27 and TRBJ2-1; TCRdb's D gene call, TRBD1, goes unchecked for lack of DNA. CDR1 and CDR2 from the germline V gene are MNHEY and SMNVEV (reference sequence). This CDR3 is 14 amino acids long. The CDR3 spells CASSFWDGSNEQFF.

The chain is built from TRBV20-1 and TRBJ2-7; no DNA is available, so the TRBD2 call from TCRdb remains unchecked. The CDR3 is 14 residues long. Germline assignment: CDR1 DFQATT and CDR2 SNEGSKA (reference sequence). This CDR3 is CSARGLAGGYEQYF.

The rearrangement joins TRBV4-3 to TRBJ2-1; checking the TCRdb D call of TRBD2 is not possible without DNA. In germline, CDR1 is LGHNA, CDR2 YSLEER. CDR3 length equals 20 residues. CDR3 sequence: CASSQDSRDERGWWGNEQFF.

The CDR3 sequence: CSVEDWDRQADTQYF. This chain joins TRBV29-1 and TRBJ2-3; TCRdb's D call of TRBD1 is untestable without DNA. Germline values: CDR1 SQVTM, CDR2 ANQGSEA. The CDR3 consists of 15 residues.

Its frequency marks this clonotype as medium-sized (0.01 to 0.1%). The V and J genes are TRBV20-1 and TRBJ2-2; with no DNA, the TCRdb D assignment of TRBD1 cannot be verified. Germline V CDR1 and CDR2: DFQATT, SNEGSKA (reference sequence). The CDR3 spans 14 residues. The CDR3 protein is CSARTGGDTGELFF.

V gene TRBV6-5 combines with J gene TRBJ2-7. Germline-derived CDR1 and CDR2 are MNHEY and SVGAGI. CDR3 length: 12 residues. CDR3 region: CASRKSDYEQYF.

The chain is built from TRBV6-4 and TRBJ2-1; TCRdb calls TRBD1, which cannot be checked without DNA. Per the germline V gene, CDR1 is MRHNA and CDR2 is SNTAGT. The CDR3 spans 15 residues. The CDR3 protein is CASSSDREAYNEQFF.

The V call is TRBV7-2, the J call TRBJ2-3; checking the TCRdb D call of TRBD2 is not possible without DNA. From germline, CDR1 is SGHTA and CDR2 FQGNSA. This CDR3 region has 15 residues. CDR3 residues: CASSLTIGLTDTQYF.

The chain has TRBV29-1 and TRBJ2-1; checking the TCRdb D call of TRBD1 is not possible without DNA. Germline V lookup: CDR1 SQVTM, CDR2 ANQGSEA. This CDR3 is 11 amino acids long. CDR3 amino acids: CSAGQVNEQFF.

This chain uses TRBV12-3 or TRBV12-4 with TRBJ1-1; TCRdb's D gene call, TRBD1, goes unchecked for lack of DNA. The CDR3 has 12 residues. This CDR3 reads CASSGGTPEAFF.

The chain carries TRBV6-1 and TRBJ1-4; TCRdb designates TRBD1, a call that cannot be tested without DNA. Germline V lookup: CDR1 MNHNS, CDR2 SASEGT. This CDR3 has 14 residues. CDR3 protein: CASSEGAGNEKLFF.

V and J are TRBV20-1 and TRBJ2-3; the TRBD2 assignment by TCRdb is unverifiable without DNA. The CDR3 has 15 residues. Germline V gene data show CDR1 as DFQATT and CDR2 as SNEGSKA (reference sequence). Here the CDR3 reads CSARLGEGPTDTQYF.

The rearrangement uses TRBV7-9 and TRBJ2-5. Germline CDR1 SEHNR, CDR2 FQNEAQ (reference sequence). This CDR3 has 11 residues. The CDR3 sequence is CASSRQEAQYF.

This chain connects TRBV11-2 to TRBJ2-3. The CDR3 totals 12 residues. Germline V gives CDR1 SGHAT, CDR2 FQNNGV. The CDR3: CASSLVKDTQYF.

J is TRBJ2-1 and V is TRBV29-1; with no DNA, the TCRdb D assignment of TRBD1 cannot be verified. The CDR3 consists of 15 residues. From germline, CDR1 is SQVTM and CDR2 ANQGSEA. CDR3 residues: CSDSRKGTAYNEQFF.

The CDR3 sequence is CASRRHEGDYGYTF. J is TRBJ1-2 and V is TRBV5-1. There are 14 residues in the CDR3. Germline V CDR1 and CDR2: SGHRS, YFSETQ.

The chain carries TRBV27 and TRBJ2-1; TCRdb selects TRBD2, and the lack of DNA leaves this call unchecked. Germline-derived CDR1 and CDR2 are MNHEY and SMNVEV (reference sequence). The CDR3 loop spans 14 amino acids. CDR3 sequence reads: CASSVRGAYNEQFF.

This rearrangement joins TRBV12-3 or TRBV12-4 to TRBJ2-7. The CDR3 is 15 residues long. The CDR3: CASSLAAGSSYEQYF.

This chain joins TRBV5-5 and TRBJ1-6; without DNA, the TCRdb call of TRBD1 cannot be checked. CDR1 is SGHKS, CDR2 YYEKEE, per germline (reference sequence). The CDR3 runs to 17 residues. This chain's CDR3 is CASSLLTGTVNNSPLHF. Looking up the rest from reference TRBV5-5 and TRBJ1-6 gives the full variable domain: DAGVTQSPTHLIKTRGQQVTLRCSPISGHKSVSWYQQVLGQGPQFIFQYYEKEERGRGNFPDRFSARQFPNYSSELNVNALLLGDSALYLCASSLLTGTVNNSPLHFGNGTRLTVT.